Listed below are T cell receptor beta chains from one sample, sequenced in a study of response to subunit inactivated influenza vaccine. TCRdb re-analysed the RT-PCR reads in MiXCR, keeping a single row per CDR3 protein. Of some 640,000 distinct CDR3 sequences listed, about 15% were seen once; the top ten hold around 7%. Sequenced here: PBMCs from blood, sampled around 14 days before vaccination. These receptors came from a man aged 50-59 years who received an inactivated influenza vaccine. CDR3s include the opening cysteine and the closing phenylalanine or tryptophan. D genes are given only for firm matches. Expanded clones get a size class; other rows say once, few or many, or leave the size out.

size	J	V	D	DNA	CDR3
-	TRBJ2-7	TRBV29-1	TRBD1	TGCAGCGTAGGACAGGGGAGAGCCTACGAGCAGTACTTC	CSVGQGRAYEQYF
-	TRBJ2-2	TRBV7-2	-	TGTGCCAGCAGCCTGACCTGGGGGGAGCTGTTTTTT	CASSLTWGELFF
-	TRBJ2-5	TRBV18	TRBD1	TGTGCCAGCTCACGGACGGGACAGTACGAGACCCAGTACTTC	CASSRTGQYETQYF
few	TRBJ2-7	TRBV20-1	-	TGCAGTGCTGTCGGGACGGTAAGCTCCTACGAGCAGTACTTC	CSAVGTVSSYEQYF
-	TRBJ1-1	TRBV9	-	TGTGCCAGCAGCGTAGGAGGAAATATGAACACTGAAGCTTTCTTT	CASSVGGNMNTEAFF
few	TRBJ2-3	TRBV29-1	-	TGCAGCGTGGCCCGGGCAGGGGGGGGTGATACGCAGTATTTT	CSVARAGGGDTQYF
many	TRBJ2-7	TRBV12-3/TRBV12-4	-	TGTGCCAGCAGTTTTAGTGGGTCCCTCGGCGAGCAGTACTTC	CASSFSGSLGEQYF
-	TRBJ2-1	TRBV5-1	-	TGCGCCAGCAGCCTACAGACGAATGAGCAGTTCTTC	CASSLQTNEQFF
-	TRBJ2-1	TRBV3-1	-	TGTGCCAGCGCCATGGGTCCGGAAAAGCAGTTCTTC	CASAMGPEKQFF
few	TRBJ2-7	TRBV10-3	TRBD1	TGTGCCATCAGTGAAATCGGGACAGGGGCCGGCGAGCAGTACTTC	CAISEIGTGAGEQYF